The rows below give T cell receptor beta chains drawn from one sample of a study of human T cells and chemical hapten exposure. TCRdb used MiXCR to reprocess the RACE reads, holding one entry per CDR3 protein. In the table there are about 80,000 distinct CDR3 sequences, about 14% of which are singletons. The specimen comprised whole blood, sampled in connection with sensitization to the hapten diphenylcyclopropenone (DPC). The receptors here all came from a woman aged 45-65 years with alopecia areata. Some clones in this sample may be carry-over from other donors' samples. Each CDR3 is given with its conserved first and last residue. The order of the fields is CDR3 protein, V gene, J gene.

CASSLGALNTEAFF	TRBV28	TRBJ1-1
CASSAGTGGIDLETQYF	TRBV9	TRBJ2-5
CASITGASGTQYF	TRBV6-5	TRBJ2-5
CASSFDRGNEKLFF	TRBV12-3/TRBV12-4	TRBJ1-4
CASRHLDDTQYF	TRBV28	TRBJ2-3
CASSFGMPGHNTEAFF	TRBV11-2	TRBJ1-1
CASSLSPVRHLYF	TRBV13	TRBJ2-3
CASSKPTSGRHQETQYF	TRBV6-6	TRBJ2-5
CASSSLAGGYNEQFF	TRBV5-5	TRBJ2-1
CASSYPPRNEQFF	TRBV11-3	TRBJ2-1